A single sample is the source of the 24 T cell receptor beta chains below, sequenced in a study of chemoradiotherapy in HPV16-positive cancers. Sequencing was performed with immunoSEQ multiplex PCR; in TCRdb, only in-frame clones are kept and a portion is missing. The data hold 1,500 to 2,000 clones, with roughly 86% observed a single time. This specimen consisted of tumor tissue, obtained from a patient who underwent chemoradiotherapy. These receptors originate from a human donor with HPV-associated anogenital cancer.

V usage is TRBV11-2 and J usage is TRBJ2-5; D might be TRBD1 or TRBD2, each matching 6 bases. Germline lookup yields CDR1 SGHAT and CDR2 FQNNGV. The CDR3 length is 15 residues. V was shortened by 1 base and J by 4 bases, with 13 bases between the two germline ends. CDR3 in amino acids: CASSLVPGALETQYF. The CDR3 region has the DNA TGTGCCAGCAGCTTAGTCCCGGGGGCTCTAGAGACCCAGTACTTC.

The chain carries TRBV11-2 and TRBJ2-5; D is possibly TRBD1 or TRBD2 (6 bases each). With 1 base removed from V and 0 bases from J, the gap between germline ends came to 12 bases. Germline CDR1 is SGHAT and CDR2 is FQNNGV. The CDR3 is 16 amino acids. The CDR3: CASSLGGAGNQETQYF. In nucleotides, the CDR3 is TGTGCCAGCAGCTTAGGGGGGGCAGGGAACCAAGAGACCCAGTACTTC.

This chain joins TRBV4-3 and TRBJ2-1; 7 bases fit TRBD1. V gave up 3 bases and J gave up 6 bases; unmatched junction bases: 8. From germline, CDR1 is LGHNA and CDR2 YSLEER. CDR3 size: 15 residues. The CDR3 DNA is TGCGCCAGCAGCCATCAGAGGGGGCTCACCAATGAGCAGTTCTTC. Translation gives CASSHQRGLTNEQFF.

This chain connects TRBV7-9 to TRBJ1-2; 8 bases are shared with TRBD1. The V gene end was trimmed by 5 bases and the J gene end by 3 bases; junction bases not matched to a gene: 11. Germline assignment: CDR1 SEHNR and CDR2 FQNEAQ (reference sequence). The CDR3 is 16 residues long. For the CDR3, the DNA is TGTGCCAGCAGCCGGGACAGGCAAGCTGCGGACTATGGCTACACCTTC. Translating it yields CASSRDRQAADYGYTF. Using reference TRBV7-9 and TRBJ1-2 for the parts outside the CDR3, the full variable domain is DTGVSQNPRHKITKRGQNVTFRCDPISEHNRLYWYRQTLGQGPEFLTYFQNEAQLEKSRLLSDRFSAERPKGSFSTLEIQRTEQGDSAMYLCASSRDRQAADYGYTFGSGTRLTVV.

The chain carries TRBV19 and TRBJ1-3; D perhaps matches TRBD1 (5 bases). Trimming removed 6 bases from V and 0 bases from J, with 15 bases in between. Germline lookup yields CDR1 LNHDA and CDR2 SQIVND (reference sequence). This CDR3 spans 16 amino acids. Here the CDR3 DNA reads TGTGCCAGTAGGACCTCGACAGCAAACTCTGGAAACACCATATATTTT. This sequence encodes CASRTSTANSGNTIYF.

This rearrangement joins TRBV23-1 to TRBJ1-1; D call uncertain. TRBV23-1 is recorded as an ORF, its role being uncertain. V shed 0 bases and J shed 0 bases, with 11 bases lying between them. The CDR3 has 16 amino acids. CDR3 region: CASSQSWNLMNTEAFF. The CDR3 DNA sequence: TGCGCCAGCAGTCAATCGTGGAATCTGATGAACACTGAAGCTTTCTTT.

The chain employs TRBV19 and TRBJ2-5; D call uncertain. In germline, CDR1 is LNHDA, CDR2 SQIVND (reference sequence). The V gene lost 5 bases and the J gene lost 5 bases, with 12 bases spanning the gap. The CDR3 totals 13 residues. The CDR3 is CASSQVGMETQYF. DNA for the CDR3: TGTGCCAGTAGTCAGGTAGGGATGGAGACCCAGTACTTC. Full variable domain (missing parts from reference TRBV19 and TRBJ2-5): DGGITQSPKYLFRKEGQNVTLSCEQNLNHDAMYWYRQDPGQGLRLIYYSQIVNDFQKGDIAEGYSVSREKKESFPLTVTSAQKNPTAFYLCASSQVGMETQYFGPGTRLLVL.

The rearrangement joins TRBV2 to TRBJ1-1, with D unclear. This CDR3 is 8 amino acids long. The V gene lost 8 bases and the J gene lost 10 bases, with 5 bases spanning the gap. Germline V gene lookup returns CDR1 SNHLY and CDR2 FYNNEI. CDR3 bases: TGTGCCAGCTCCCTAGCTTTCTTT. As protein: CASSLAFF. The variable domain in full, completed from reference TRBV2 and TRBJ1-1, reads EPEVTQTPSHQVTQMGQEVILRCVPISNHLYFYWYRQILGQKVEFLVSFYNNEISEKSEIFDDQFSVERPDGSNFTLKIRSTKLEDSAMYFCASSLAFFGQGTRLTVV.

V is TRBV18 and J is TRBJ2-2; D ambiguous. The CDR3 is 15 amino acids. Per germline, CDR1 KGHSH and CDR2 LQKENI. Trimming left V 3 bases short and J 3 bases short, with 11 bases between. The CDR3, as DNA: TGTGCCAGCTCACCGGAAAGGGTGGACACCGGGGAGCTGTTTTTT. It encodes CASSPERVDTGELFF.

The chain links TRBV4-3 to TRBJ2-1; 14 bases are a match to TRBD2. The germline CDR1 and CDR2 sequences are LGHNA and YSLEER. The CDR3 contains 17 residues. Trimming removed 4 bases from V and 2 bases from J; junction bases left unmatched: 4. The CDR3 is CASSRTSGGPPYNEQFF. CDR3 nucleotide sequence: TGCGCCAGCAGCCGGACTAGCGGGGGGCCGCCCTACAATGAGCAGTTCTTC.

This chain links TRBV9 with TRBJ1-6; maybe TRBD1 (5 bases). This CDR3 has 14 residues. Germline values: CDR1 SGDLS, CDR2 YYNGEE. V lost 3 bases, J lost 9 bases, and 13 bases lay in between. The CDR3 region has the DNA TGTGCCAGCAGCGCGTCGGGGGAGGGTTCACCCCTCCACTTT. Its translation: CASSASGEGSPLHF.

The chain couples TRBV29-1 to TRBJ2-5; D unresolved. Per germline, CDR1 SQVTM and CDR2 ANQGSEA. V was shortened by 3 bases and J by 6 bases, with 14 bases between the two germline ends. This CDR3 region has 13 residues. As DNA, the CDR3 is TGCAGCGTTGATAAGTCTTTATGGAAGACCCAGTACTTC. It specifies CSVDKSLWKTQYF.

This chain links TRBV2 with TRBJ1-1; 7 bases are shared with TRBD1. The germline V gene has CDR1 SNHLY and CDR2 FYNNEI. The CDR3 is made up of 15 amino acids. V trimming: 6 bases; J trimming: 0 bases; junction bases outside the gene matches: 7. The CDR3 sequence is CASRGGQNLNTEAFF. DNA for the CDR3: TGTGCCAGCAGGGGGGGACAGAATTTGAACACTGAAGCTTTCTTT.

In this sample, this clone turned up a few times. J is TRBJ1-1 and V is TRBV27, with D perhaps TRBD1 (5 bases). V was shortened by 4 bases and J by 1 base, with 19 bases between the two germline ends. This CDR3 contains 17 residues. Germline CDR1 is MNHEY and CDR2 is SMNVEV (reference sequence). DNA for the CDR3: TGTGCCAGCAGTTGGTCCATGAGGGGAACTACGAACACTGAAGCTTTCTTT. Residues: CASSWSMRGTTNTEAFF.

The chain carries TRBV11-1 and TRBJ1-4; D call uncertain. The CDR3 contains 15 residues. Germline V gene data show CDR1 as SGHAT and CDR2 as FQDESV (reference sequence). Trimming removed 0 bases at V and 10 bases at J, with 15 bases between. The CDR3 sequence is CASSLASGGIGKLFF. The CDR3 bases are TGTGCCAGCAGCTTAGCCAGCGGAGGGATTGGAAAACTGTTTTTT. Looking up the rest from reference TRBV11-1 and TRBJ1-4 gives the full variable domain: EAEVAQSPRYKITEKSQAVAFWCDPISGHATLYWYRQILGQGPELLVQFQDESVVDDSQLPKDRFSAERLKGVDSTLKIQPAELGDSAMYLCASSLASGGIGKLFFGSGTQLSVL.

J is TRBJ1-5 and V is TRBV10-3; D gene ambiguous. CDR3 size: 14 residues. Trimming stripped 8 bases from V and 1 base from J, with 12 bases between. Per germline, CDR1 ENHRY and CDR2 SYGVKD. CDR3 amino acids: CAIAQEGSNQPQHF. The DNA for the CDR3 is TGTGCCATCGCCCAGGAGGGAAGCAATCAGCCCCAGCATTTT.

The V and J genes are TRBV28 and TRBJ2-5; D ambiguous. Looked up from germline, CDR1 is MDHEN and CDR2 is SYDVKM. V lost 4 bases and J lost 7, with 7 bases in between. There are 11 residues in the CDR3. CDR3 protein: CASSSPRTQYF. The CDR3 DNA is TGTGCCAGCAGTTCCCCAAGGACCCAGTACTTC.

This rearrangement joins TRBV7-8 to TRBJ1-3, with D perhaps TRBD1 (6 bases). The CDR3 spans 16 residues. CDR1 SGHVS and CDR2 FQNEAQ come from the germline V gene. The ends were cut back, 1 base at V and 4 bases at J, with 14 bases in the middle. The CDR3 DNA reads as TGTGCCAGCAGCTTAGTTTCGGGGGCGGAGGGAAACACCATATATTTT. Translated: CASSLVSGAEGNTIYF.

The genes are TRBV5-1 and TRBJ2-3; 8 positions agree with TRBD1. Trimming removed 0 bases from V and 6 bases from J; junction bases left unmatched: 9. In germline, CDR1 is SGHRS, CDR2 YFSETQ. CDR3 length: 16 amino acids. CDR3 residues: CASSLEQGVNLDTQYF. CDR3 DNA sequence: TGCGCCAGCAGCTTGGAACAGGGGGTAAATTTGGATACGCAGTATTTT.

The chain carries TRBV7-2 and TRBJ1-2, with D unresolved. V lost 1 base to trimming and J lost 7 bases, with 13 bases between them. CDR3 size: 14 residues. CDR1 is SGHTA, CDR2 FQGNSA, per germline. This chain's CDR3 is CASSLDQGRPGYTF. CDR3 DNA sequence: TGTGCCAGCAGCTTAGACCAAGGCAGACCTGGCTACACCTTC.

The chain uses TRBV28 and TRBJ1-2; tentative D call: TRBD1 (5 bases). The CDR3 has 14 amino acids. V was cut by 7 bases and J by 4 bases, with 16 bases left in between. The germline V gene has CDR1 MDHEN and CDR2 SYDVKM. CDR3 loop: CASTLGPRAYGYTF. CDR3 DNA: TGTGCCAGCACCCTAGGGCCCAGGGCCTATGGCTACACCTTC.

The chain is built from TRBV7-2 and TRBJ2-7, with a weak D call TRBD1 (6 bases). V was cut by 1 base and J by 3 bases, with 13 bases left in between. CDR1 is SGHTA, CDR2 FQGNSA, per germline. The CDR3 is made up of 15 amino acids. CDR3 coding DNA: TGTGCCAGCAGCTTAGTTGGGGGCTCGGGCTACGAGCAGTACTTC. Amino acid sequence: CASSLVGGSGYEQYF.

The V and J genes are TRBV27 and TRBJ2-4; TRBD1 might be the D (6 bases). V lost 1 base and J lost 8, with 12 bases in between. CDR1 is MNHEY, CDR2 SMNVEV, per germline (reference sequence). The CDR3 has 14 amino acids. Here the CDR3 DNA reads TGTGCCAGCAGTTTATACCCAGGGGAGTACATTCAGTACTTC. This codes for CASSLYPGEYIQYF.

The chain joins TRBV7-9 to TRBJ1-6, with a weak D call TRBD1 (5 bases). The CDR3 sequence is 13 residues long. Per germline, CDR1 SEHNR and CDR2 FQNEAQ (reference sequence). The V and J ends lost 5 bases and 9 bases respectively, with 11 bases between them. The CDR3 protein is CASSPARGSPLHF. In DNA, the CDR3 is TGTGCCAGCAGCCCCGCTAGGGGTTCACCCCTCCACTTT.